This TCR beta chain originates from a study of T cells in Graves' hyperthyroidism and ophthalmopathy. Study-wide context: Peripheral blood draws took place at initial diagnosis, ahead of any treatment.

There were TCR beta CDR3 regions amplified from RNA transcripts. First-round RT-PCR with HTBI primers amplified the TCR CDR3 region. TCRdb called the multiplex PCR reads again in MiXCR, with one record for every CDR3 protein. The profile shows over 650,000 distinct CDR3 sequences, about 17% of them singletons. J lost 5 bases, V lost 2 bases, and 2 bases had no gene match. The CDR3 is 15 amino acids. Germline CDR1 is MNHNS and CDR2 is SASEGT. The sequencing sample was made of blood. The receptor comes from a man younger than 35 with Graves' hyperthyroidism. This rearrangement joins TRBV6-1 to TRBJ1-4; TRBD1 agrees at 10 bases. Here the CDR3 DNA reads TGTGCCAGCAGTGAAATGGGACAGGGGAATGAAAAACTGTTTTTT. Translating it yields CASSEMGQGNEKLFF.